The clone carrying this T cell receptor beta chain was counted once. Its antigen remains unknown. The same CDR3 can be traced to other DNA sequences in this sample. The data were obtained in a study of cytomegalovirus exposure and HLA in healthy donors. Germline V gene sequence: CDR1 LNHNV, CDR2 YYDKDF (reference sequence). This CDR3 contains 18 residues. V was pared by 3 bases and J by 7 bases, with 18 bases of the junction left unmatched. Regarding the study as a whole: As a later analysis revealed, the rate of TCR association differed by HLA locus, with DRB1 most and HLA-C fewest. Follow-up analysis seemed to connect common viral pathogens with several of the most significant clusters identified.

Vbeta (60) and Jbeta (13) primers were used in the PCR. Profiling relied on immunoSEQ multiplex PCR, and the TCRdb table lists in-frame clones only, not all of them. This sample carries about 140,000 clones, roughly 81% of them seen once, and the ten largest clones take roughly 1.6%. The sequence came from a female donor in good health and CMV-seronegative. V and J are TRBV15 and TRBJ1-5; TRBD1 aligns across 7 bases. Sequencing was performed on PBMCs. The CDR3 is CATSSRGQAPFRVQPQHF. CDR3 in DNA: TGTGCCACCAGCAGCCGCGGACAGGCCCCTTTTAGGGTCCAGCCCCAGCATTTT.